What follows are 14 T cell receptor beta chains derived from one specimen sequenced in a study of T-cell memory formation after mild COVID-19. TCRdb redid the calling of the 5' RACE reads with MiXCR, one entry per CDR3 protein. This table holds about 150,000 distinct CDR3 sequences, 14% found once. Material for sequencing was PBMCs or a T cell subset sorted from them (not recorded which). The receptors here all came from an adult woman who had mild COVID-19 (a few samples of this study predate the infection). Cell type and time point are not known.

The chain joins TRBV11-2 to TRBJ2-3; 7 bases agree with TRBD2. V was pared by 1 base and J by 3 bases, with 7 bases of the junction left unmatched. Germline CDR1 SGHAT, CDR2 FQNNGV. This CDR3 has 16 residues. This chain's CDR3 is CASSLGFLAETDTQYF. CDR3 in DNA: TGTGCCAGCAGCTTAGGGTTCCTAGCGGAGACAGATACGCAGTATTTT. Complete variable domain (other parts from reference TRBV11-2 and TRBJ2-3): EAGVAQSPRYKIIEKRQSVAFWCNPISGHATLYWYQQILGQGPKLLIQFQNNGVVDDSQLPKDRFSAERLKGVDSTLKIQPAKLEDSAVYLCASSLGFLAETDTQYFGPGTRLTVL.

The CDR3 region is CASSQESGALYEQYF. The DNA of the CDR3 is TGCGCCAGCAGCCAAGAGTCAGGAGCCCTCTACGAGCAGTACTTC. The genes are TRBV4-3 and TRBJ2-7, with no clear D. Germline-derived CDR1 and CDR2 are LGHNA and YSLEER. V was pared by 0 bases and J by 3 bases, with 12 bases between. The CDR3 spans 15 residues.

The genes are TRBV7-9 and TRBJ2-1; TRBD1 agrees at 8 bases. CDR1 and CDR2 (germline): SEHNR, FQNEAQ (reference sequence). The junction had 11 bases not matched to a gene; V was cut back by 1 base and J by 0 bases. This CDR3 has 19 residues. CDR3 nucleotides: TGTGCCAGCAGCTTAGTCCCTCGACAGGGGTCAGCCTCCTACAATGAGCAGTTCTTC. It translates to CASSLVPRQGSASYNEQFF.

The chain combines TRBV12-3 or TRBV12-4 with TRBJ2-3; 11 nucleotides line up with TRBD2. The CDR3 sequence is 16 residues long. Trimming at V came to 6 bases and at J to 1 base, leaving 6 bases not matched to a gene. This chain's CDR3 is CASSPGTSGRTDTQYF. In nucleotides, the CDR3 is TGTGCCAGCAGCCCCGGGACTAGCGGTCGCACAGATACGCAGTATTTT.

The rearrangement uses TRBV7-6 and TRBJ2-1; 14 nucleotides align to TRBD2. V shed 6 bases, J shed 9 bases, and the junction held 10 bases outside the gene matches. Germline V gives CDR1 SGHVS, CDR2 FNYEAQ. CDR3 size: 16 residues. The CDR3 DNA sequence: TGTGCCAGCAGTCCTGGGGGGGGACTAGCGGGAGCTGAGCAGTTCTTC. Amino acid sequence: CASSPGGGLAGAEQFF.

The genes are TRBV12-3 or TRBV12-4 and TRBJ1-4; D possibly corresponds to TRBD1 (6 bases). Deletions cut 5 bases from V and 7 bases from J, with 11 bases between. This CDR3 has 13 residues. CDR3 amino acids: CASSPGTPEKLFF. CDR3 bases: TGTGCCAGCAGTCCGGGGACACCTGAAAAACTGTTTTTT.

The V call is TRBV5-1, the J call TRBJ2-3; TRBD1 matches 11 bases. J lost 3 bases, V lost 5 bases, and 5 bases had no gene match. The CDR3 contains 15 residues. Germline values: CDR1 SGHRS, CDR2 YFSETQ. The CDR3 coding sequence is TGCGCCAGCAGAGGACAGGGGGCAGGGACAGATACGCAGTATTTT. Residues: CASRGQGAGTDTQYF.

The gene calls are TRBV14 and TRBJ2-1; TRBD2 matches 10 bases. Germline V CDR1 and CDR2: SGHDN, FVKESK. This CDR3 has 16 residues. The J segment lost 8 bases and the V segment lost 6 bases, leaving 13 bases of the junction unmatched. CDR3 DNA: TGTGCCAGCAGTCCCTCGTCTAGCGGGAGTTTGGATGAGCAGTTCTTC. Amino acid sequence: CASSPSSSGSLDEQFF. Drawing the rest from reference TRBV14 and TRBJ2-1, the complete variable domain is EAGVTQFPSHSVIEKGQTVTLRCDPISGHDNLYWYRRVMGKEIKFLLHFVKESKQDESGMPNNRFLAERTGGTYSTLKVQPAELEDSGVYFCASSPSSSGSLDEQFFGPGTRLTVL.

This clonotype was detected a few times. The chain links TRBV7-6 to TRBJ2-1, with D possibly being TRBD1 (6 bases). The ends were cut back, 5 bases at V and 1 base at J, with 12 bases in the middle. CDR3 length equals 15 residues. From germline, CDR1 is SGHVS and CDR2 FNYEAQ. The CDR3 reads CASSRDIGSYNEQFF. CDR3 DNA: TGTGCCAGCAGCAGGGACATAGGGTCCTACAATGAGCAGTTCTTC. Looking up the rest from reference TRBV7-6 and TRBJ2-1 gives the full variable domain: GAGVSQSPRYKVTKRGQDVALRCDPISGHVSLYWYRQALGQGPEFLTYFNYEAQQDKSGLPNDRFSAERPEGSISTLTIQRTEQRDSAMYRCASSRDIGSYNEQFFGPGTRLTVL.

The genes are TRBV7-9 and TRBJ2-1; TRBD2 matches 7 bases. Looked up from germline, CDR1 is SEHNR and CDR2 is FQNEAQ (reference sequence). This CDR3 is 18 amino acids long. V lost 4 bases and J lost 9; bases outside the gene matches: 21. The CDR3 reads CASSSLPGWDYPGGEQFF. Written as DNA, the CDR3 is TGTGCCAGCAGCTCCCTCCCCGGGTGGGACTACCCGGGTGGTGAGCAGTTCTTC.

This clonotype was counted between two and nine times. The rearrangement links TRBV5-1 to TRBJ1-6; D gene unclear. Germline loops: CDR1 SGHRS, CDR2 YFSETQ. The CDR3 spans 15 residues. Trimming cost V 0 bases and J 9 bases, with 13 bases left between them. The CDR3 spells CASSLESVMISPLHF. CDR3 DNA sequence: TGCGCCAGCAGCTTGGAATCGGTAATGATTTCACCCCTCCACTTT.

The rearrangement links TRBV15 to TRBJ2-3, with D maybe TRBD1 (5 bases). The germline V gene has CDR1 LNHNV and CDR2 YYDKDF (reference sequence). V was trimmed by 3 bases and J by 1 base, leaving 8 bases between them. The CDR3 is made up of 14 amino acids. The chain's CDR3 is CATSSTRGTDTQYF. The CDR3 coding sequence is TGTGCCACCAGCAGCACCAGGGGCACAGATACGCAGTATTTT.

This sequence joins TRBV5-5 and TRBJ2-3; 8 positions agree with TRBD2. Trimming removed 1 base from V and 0 bases from J; junction bases left unmatched: 22. This CDR3 comprises 22 residues. Germline V CDR1 and CDR2: SGHKS, YYEKEE (reference sequence). In nucleotides, the CDR3 is TGTGCCAGCAGCTTGTTCCCTCTCTCTCAGGGTCTACTAGCGGAGAGCACAGATACGCAGTATTTT. Amino acids: CASSLFPLSQGLLAESTDTQYF.

This clonotype has just a few counts. V is TRBV25-1 and J is TRBJ2-1; 13 bases map to TRBD2. Germline lookup yields CDR1 MGHDK and CDR2 SYGVNS. J gave up 8 bases and V 1 base, and 5 bases lay outside the gene matches. The CDR3 has 16 residues. The CDR3: CASSESLGLAGDEQFF. CDR3 nucleotides: TGTGCCAGCAGTGAATCTCTTGGACTAGCGGGGGATGAGCAGTTCTTC.